The 27 T cell receptor beta chains below were found in one sample sequenced in a study of blood T cell repertoires in COVID-19. The protocol was immunoSEQ multiplex PCR, while the TCRdb copy is restricted to in-frame clones and leaves out a portion. The sample lists roughly 53,000 clones, roughly four fifths occurring once. Sequencing was carried out using peripheral blood. The receptors shown here come from a human donor in a cohort sampled during active COVID-19.

The CDR3: CASSALGIHNEQFF. The DNA for the CDR3 is TGTGCCAGCAGCGCCTTGGGCATACACAATGAGCAGTTCTTC. The chain joins TRBV5-4 to TRBJ2-1, with D uncertain. In germline, CDR1 is SGHNT, CDR2 YYREEE (reference sequence). CDR3 length equals 14 residues. V lost 4 bases and J 5 bases, leaving 13 bases between the germline ends.

The genes are TRBV7-2 and TRBJ1-1, with D possibly TRBD1 on 6 matching bases. This CDR3 is built from 15 residues. CDR1 is SGHTA, CDR2 FQGNSA, per germline. The germline V and J ends were trimmed by 1 base and 5 bases, with 14 bases remaining between them. This CDR3 reads CASSLERGRGTEAFF. CDR3 DNA sequence: TGTGCCAGCAGCTTAGAGAGGGGAAGGGGGACTGAAGCTTTCTTT.

A few counts support this clone. J is TRBJ2-1 and V is TRBV9; D ambiguous. Germline values: CDR1 SGDLS, CDR2 YYNGEE. The CDR3 totals 12 residues. V lost 3 bases to trimming and J lost 9 bases, with 10 bases between them. In DNA form, the CDR3 reads TGTGCCAGCAGCGAGCGTGGTCCTGAGCAGTTCTTC. Amino acid sequence: CASSERGPEQFF. The whole variable domain, filled in from reference TRBV9 and TRBJ2-1, reads DSGVTQTPKHLITATGQRVTLRCSPRSGDLSVYWYQQSLDQGLQFLIQYYNGEERAKGNILERFSAQQFPDLHSELNLSSLELGDSALYFCASSERGPEQFFGPGTRLTVL.

The chain has TRBV19 and TRBJ2-1; 9 bases map to TRBD1. The ends lost 4 bases at V and 12 bases at J; junction bases unmatched: 16. This CDR3 comprises 16 residues. Germline CDR1 reads LNHDA; CDR2 reads SQIVND (reference sequence). Written as DNA, the CDR3 is TGTGCCAGTAGTACCGGACCGGGACAGGGTCTTGGAGGGCAGTTCTTC. Translating it yields CASSTGPGQGLGGQFF.

V gene TRBV3-1 (or the pseudogene TRBV3-2) combines with J gene TRBJ2-2; maybe TRBD2 (6 bases). V gave up 4 bases and J gave up 9 bases, with 12 bases separating them. This CDR3 has 13 residues. Germline loops: CDR1 LGHDT, CDR2 YNNKEL (reference sequence). CDR3 in DNA: TGTGCCAGCAGCCTGGGACTTAACCGGGAGCTGTTTTTT. As protein: CASSLGLNRELFF.

V and J are TRBV9 and TRBJ1-1, with a weak D call TRBD1 (6 bases). Trimming removed 3 bases at V and 1 base at J, with 19 bases between. The germline V gene encodes CDR1 SGDLS and CDR2 YYNGEE. This CDR3 has 17 amino acids. Written as DNA, the CDR3 is TGTGCCAGCAGCGCATCTAATAGGGCGGGGGCGAACACTGAAGCTTTCTTT. Amino acids: CASSASNRAGANTEAFF.

The chain couples TRBV5-1 to TRBJ2-1, with 13 bases aligning to TRBD2. The CDR3 extends over 15 amino acids. V shed 4 bases and J 7 bases; nucleotides not matched to a gene: 5. The germline V gene has CDR1 SGHRS and CDR2 YFSETQ. The DNA of the CDR3 is TGCGCCAGCAGCCCGACACTAGCGGGGGGGAATGAGCAGTTCTTC. It yields the protein CASSPTLAGGNEQFF.

V is TRBV30 and J is TRBJ1-4; no firm D call. The CDR3 runs 14 residues. Germline V gene data show CDR1 as GTSNPN and CDR2 as SVGIG (reference sequence). Trimming took 4 bases from V and 0 from J, leaving 9 bases between them. The CDR3 loop reads CAWTPPATNEKLFF. The CDR3, as DNA: TGTGCCTGGACACCCCCAGCAACTAATGAAAAACTGTTTTTT.

The chain employs TRBV6-2 or TRBV6-3 and TRBJ2-1; TRBD2 matches 8 bases. Germline V gene sequence: CDR1 MNHEY, CDR2 SVGEGT. The CDR3 length is 16 residues. The junction had 14 bases not matched to a gene; V was cut back by 6 bases and J by 7 bases. The CDR3 DNA is TGTGCCAGCAGCCTCCGGGCTAGCGCGGGGGGTAATGAGCAGTTCTTC. It specifies CASSLRASAGGNEQFF.

The chain uses TRBV27 and TRBJ2-3, with TRBD2 identical over 9 bases. J gave up 3 bases and V 3 bases, and 10 bases lay outside the gene matches. This CDR3 region has 17 residues. CDR1 is MNHEY and CDR2 is SMNVEV in the germline V gene (reference sequence). CDR3 DNA: TGTGCCAGCAGTTTCCGCGGGGGGGCTATAGGAACAGATACGCAGTATTTT. Encoded protein: CASSFRGGAIGTDTQYF.

The chain joins TRBV5-1 to TRBJ2-4; D remains ambiguous. CDR3 length equals 14 residues. V lost 2 bases and J 0 bases, leaving 6 bases between the germline ends. Germline CDR1 reads SGHRS; CDR2 reads YFSETQ. The CDR3 nucleotides read TGCGCCAGCAGCTTACAGCCAGCCAAAAACATTCAGTACTTC. It codes for CASSLQPAKNIQYF.

This sequence joins TRBV9 and TRBJ2-5; 8 bases are a match to TRBD1. Losses at the gene ends were 4 bases for V and 5 bases for J; bases not matched to a gene: 13. From germline, CDR1 is SGDLS and CDR2 YYNGEE. The CDR3 runs 16 residues. The CDR3 nucleotides are TGTGCCAGCAGCCTAAGGGGGTCAGGGGGCTCGGAGACCCAGTACTTC. It encodes CASSLRGSGGSETQYF.

The chain combines TRBV28 with TRBJ2-7; 11 bases are a match to TRBD1. The CDR3 loop spans 16 amino acids. Germline CDR1 MDHEN, CDR2 SYDVKM. J was trimmed by 7 bases and V by 5 bases; bases with no gene match: 13. The CDR3 protein is CASSPSGTGGEEEQYF. The CDR3 nucleotides are TGTGCCAGCAGTCCCTCGGGGACAGGGGGGGAAGAGGAGCAGTACTTC. Drawing the rest from reference TRBV28 and TRBJ2-7, the complete variable domain is DVKVTQSSRYLVKRTGEKVFLECVQDMDHENMFWYRQDPGLGLRLIYFSYDVKMKEKGDIPEGYSVSREKKERFSLILESASTNQTSMYLCASSPSGTGGEEEQYFGPGTRLTVT.

The chain joins TRBV3-1 (or the pseudogene TRBV3-2) to TRBJ2-7; TRBD1 matches at 7 bases. V trimming: 5 bases; J trimming: 2 bases; junction bases outside the gene matches: 9. Germline-derived CDR1 and CDR2 are LGHDT and YNNKEL (reference sequence). The CDR3 is 15 amino acids. This chain's CDR3 is CASSTRRQGPYEQYF. Here the CDR3 DNA reads TGTGCCAGCAGCACCCGCCGACAGGGACCCTACGAGCAGTACTTC.

This rearrangement joins TRBV4-1 to TRBJ2-6; D unresolved. V was shortened by 0 bases and J by 0 bases, with 12 bases between the two germline ends. Germline lookup yields CDR1 MGHRA and CDR2 YSYEKL. CDR3 length: 18 amino acids. The CDR3 region is CASSQDQRGSSGANVLTF. The CDR3, as DNA: TGCGCCAGCAGCCAAGATCAGAGAGGCAGCTCTGGGGCCAACGTCCTGACTTTC.

In this sample, this clone turned up once. This rearrangement joins TRBV30 to TRBJ1-3; D is uncertain. CDR1 and CDR2 (germline): GTSNPN, SVGIG (reference sequence). V lost 0 bases and J 0 bases, leaving 12 bases between the germline ends. The CDR3 runs 16 residues. The DNA of the CDR3 is TGTGCCTGGAGTGTACCCGGAGAGCCCTCTGGAAACACCATATATTTT. Its translation is CAWSVPGEPSGNTIYF.

This sequence joins TRBV7-2 and TRBJ1-5; the D is unclear. The length of the CDR3 is 14 residues. Trimming took 5 bases from V and 6 from J, leaving 14 bases between them. Germline V gene sequence: CDR1 SGHTA, CDR2 FQGNSA. CDR3 nucleotides: TGTGCCAGCAGCACCCCTGGTCGGTTTCAGCCCCAGCATTTT. Protein product: CASSTPGRFQPQHF. The complete variable domain, with remaining parts taken from reference TRBV7-2 and TRBJ1-5, reads GAGVSQSPSNKVTEKGKDVELRCDPISGHTALYWYRQSLGQGLEFLIYFQGNSAPDKSGLPSDRFSAERTGGSVSTLTIQRTQQEDSAVYLCASSTPGRFQPQHFGDGTRLSIL.

The chain carries TRBV27 and TRBJ1-6; 9 bases fit TRBD1. V was pared by 5 bases and J by 9 bases, with 5 bases of the junction left unmatched. The CDR3 has 14 residues. CDR1 is MNHEY, CDR2 SMNVEV, per germline (reference sequence). The CDR3 spells CASSGQGWISPLHF. CDR3 bases: TGTGCCAGCAGTGGACAGGGGTGGATTTCACCCCTCCACTTT.

The chain employs TRBV18 and TRBJ2-2, with D uncertain. Trimming pared 3 bases from V and 5 bases from J, leaving 13 bases between. The CDR3 has 15 residues. Germline loops: CDR1 KGHSH, CDR2 LQKENI. CDR3 in DNA: TGTGCCAGCTCACCGTCGCAGCGAGATACCGGGGAGCTGTTTTTT. This codes for CASSPSQRDTGELFF.

This clone was found once. This rearrangement joins TRBV7-9 to TRBJ1-2; D possibly corresponds to TRBD1 (6 bases). The CDR3 covers 14 residues. Deletions cut 6 bases from V and 6 bases from J, with 17 bases between. Per the germline V gene, CDR1 is SEHNR and CDR2 is FQNEAQ (reference sequence). The CDR3: CASSLPGAGDGYTF. For the CDR3, the DNA is TGTGCCAGCAGTCTCCCAGGGGCCGGAGATGGCTACACCTTC.

V is TRBV24-1 and J is TRBJ2-6; 13 bases align to TRBD2. Losses at the gene ends were 7 bases for V and 1 base for J; bases not matched to a gene: 6. The CDR3 spans 18 residues. In germline, CDR1 is KGHDR, CDR2 SFDVKD. The CDR3 loop is CATRRTSGSGSGANVLTF. The CDR3 DNA follows: TGTGCCACCAGACGGACTAGCGGGAGTGGGTCTGGGGCCAACGTCCTGACTTTC.

The CDR3 here is CASCPDRLTNTGELFF. The CDR3 DNA follows: TGTGCCAGCTGCCCGGACAGGCTGACGAACACCGGGGAGCTGTTTTTT. The J gene is TRBJ2-2, the V gene TRBV27; 7 positions agree with TRBD1. Trimming at V came to 8 bases and at J to 0 bases, leaving 9 bases not matched to a gene. This CDR3 is 16 amino acids long. Germline CDR1 MNHEY, CDR2 SMNVEV (reference sequence).

This chain connects TRBV9 to TRBJ1-2, with TRBD1 matching 10 bases. CDR1 and CDR2 (germline): SGDLS, YYNGEE. Losses at the gene ends were 5 bases for V and 7 bases for J; bases not matched to a gene: 8. This CDR3 is 14 amino acids long. CDR3 region: CASRDRQGAFGYTF. CDR3 nucleotides: TGTGCCAGCAGGGACCGACAGGGGGCGTTTGGCTACACCTTC.

The chain couples TRBV6-5 to TRBJ1-6; D might be TRBD1 (6 bases). CDR1 and CDR2 from the germline V gene are MNHEY and SVGAGI. Trimming left V 7 bases short and J 7 bases short, with 14 bases between. The CDR3 spans 14 residues. The CDR3, as DNA: TGTGCCAGCACCCAGGGGAGGGGCAATTCACCCCTCCACTTT. Translation gives CASTQGRGNSPLHF.

The CDR3 here is CASSRTGGGVYEQYF. The CDR3 DNA is TGTGCCAGCAGCCGAACGGGTGGAGGAGTCTACGAGCAGTACTTC. The chain combines TRBV3-1 (or the pseudogene TRBV3-2) with TRBJ2-7; D possibly corresponds to TRBD2 (5 bases). With 4 bases removed from V and 3 bases from J, the gap between germline ends came to 16 bases. Germline values: CDR1 LGHDT, CDR2 YNNKEL (reference sequence). This CDR3 has 15 amino acids.

The rearrangement uses TRBV5-1 and TRBJ2-1; 8 bases are shared with TRBD1. J lost 8 bases, V lost 4 bases, and 14 bases had no gene match. CDR3 size: 16 residues. CDR1 and CDR2 (germline): SGHRS, YFSETQ. The CDR3 DNA is TGCGCCAGCAGCCTACAGGGACAGGCGGGACGAGATGAGCAGTTCTTC. The encoded protein is CASSLQGQAGRDEQFF.

This chain joins TRBV5-5 and TRBJ2-6, with TRBD1 matching over 11 bases. Germline V CDR1 and CDR2: SGHKS, YYEKEE (reference sequence). V lost 5 bases, J lost 2 bases, and 6 bases stayed unmatched. This CDR3 spans 17 amino acids. The CDR3 DNA is TGTGCCAGCAGGGGACAGGGGGTTGGTCCTGGGGCCAACGTCCTGACTTTC. As protein: CASRGQGVGPGANVLTF.